These T cell receptor beta chains were read from a single sample in a study of blood T cell repertoires in COVID-19. Measured with immunoSEQ multiplex PCR; TCRdb has only the in-frame clones, and not every one. The sample includes around 180,000 clones, approximately 84% of them seen just once. Sequencing was performed on peripheral blood. Receptors originate from a human donor in a cohort sampled during active COVID-19. Each CDR3 is given with its conserved first and last residue. The D gene is left open where the match is weak. Rows may omit the clone size; those that give it use once, few, many or a size class.

J gene | clone size | D gene | V gene | CDR3 DNA | CDR3 protein
TRBJ2-7 | once | . | TRBV12-3/TRBV12-4 | TGTGCCAGCAGCCCGGGAGTATTCTACGAGCAGTACTTC | CASSPGVFYEQYF
TRBJ1-2 | . | . | TRBV7-3 | TGTGCCAGCAGCTTAACCCCAGTCTATGGCTACACCTTC | CASSLTPVYGYTF
TRBJ1-1 | once | . | TRBV2 | TGTGCCAGCAGTGACAGGGCTGAAGCTTTCTTT | CASSDRAEAFF
TRBJ2-7 | many | TRBD2 | TRBV7-2 | TGTGCCAGCAGCTTAGCACTAGCGGGGCCTTACGAGCAGTACTTC | CASSLALAGPYEQYF
TRBJ1-1 | . | TRBD1 | TRBV7-3 | TGTGCCAGCAGCTTAATGGGACAGGGTAACACTGAAGCTTTCTTT | CASSLMGQGNTEAFF
TRBJ2-7 | . | TRBD1 | TRBV2 | TGTGCCAGCAGTGATAGGAGACAGGGAACCTACGAGCAGTACTTC | CASSDRRQGTYEQYF
TRBJ2-1 | . | TRBD2 | TRBV29-1 | TGCAGCGTTGAAGCTCCTGGTGGGACTAGCGTCCATGAGCAGTTCTTC | CSVEAPGGTSVHEQFF
TRBJ2-7 | once | . | TRBV6-5 | TGTGCCAGCAGTTACTCGGTCGGCTACGAGCAGTACTTC | CASSYSVGYEQYF
TRBJ1-2 | . | . | TRBV19 | TGTGCCAGTAGTATGACTGCGGACCCTAGGGCGGGAGGCTACACCTTC | CASSMTADPRAGGYTF
TRBJ2-1 | . | TRBD2 | TRBV5-4 | TGTGCCAGCAGTCATCGACTAGCGGGGGGCCGACGGGGGCAGTTCTTC | CASSHRLAGGRRGQFF
TRBJ1-4 | . | . | TRBV5-3 | TGTGCCAGAAGCTTGCGGGGAGATCGTGAAAAACTGTTTTTT | CARSLRGDREKLFF
TRBJ1-1 | . | . | TRBV7-9 | TGTGCCAGCAGCTCGGGGGGGTTTGTGAACACTGAAGCTTTCTTT | CASSSGGFVNTEAFF
TRBJ2-7 | once | . | TRBV20-1 | TGCAGTGCTAGTCGAGGGTACGAGCAGTACTTC | CSASRGYEQYF
TRBJ1-5 | once | . | TRBV5-8 | TGTGCCAGCAGCTTCTCCCGCGGGGCGGACAATCAGCCCCAGCATTTT | CASSFSRGADNQPQHF
TRBJ1-1 | . | . | TRBV6-4 | TGTGCCAGCAGTGCAGGGGCGAACACTGAAGCTTTCTTT | CASSAGANTEAFF
TRBJ1-1 | . | . | TRBV29-1 | TGCAGCGTTGCCGGGGGGCGGGAAACTGAAGCTTTCTTT | CSVAGGRETEAFF
TRBJ1-5 | . | TRBD1 | TRBV19 | TGTGCCAGTAGTCCCTTTGACAGGGCTTTGGGTCAGCCCCAGCATTTT | CASSPFDRALGQPQHF
TRBJ2-1 | . | TRBD2 | TRBV4-1 | TGCGCCAGCAGCCAAGGTCGGGCAGCGGGGGGCCTCTACAATGAGCAGTTCTTC | CASSQGRAAGGLYNEQFF
TRBJ1-2 | . | TRBD1 | TRBV4-1 | TGCGCCAGCAGCCAAGTTGTTGGACAGGGGGCTGGCTACACCTTC | CASSQVVGQGAGYTF
TRBJ2-3 | . | . | TRBV6-1 | TGTGCCAGCAGTGAAGGAGTCCCAGATACGCAGTATTTT | CASSEGVPDTQYF
TRBJ2-7 | . | TRBD1 | TRBV19 | TGTGCCAGTAGTATGGGCACAGGGGTCTACGAGCAGTACTTC | CASSMGTGVYEQYF
TRBJ1-4 | . | TRBD1 | TRBV11-2 | TGTGCCAGCAGCTTAGATAGGGGACAGGGTCCTAATGAAAAACTGTTTTTT | CASSLDRGQGPNEKLFF
TRBJ2-7 | . | TRBD1 | TRBV5-1 | TGCGCCAGCAGCCCCGTGCCGGGACAGGGCGTCGAGCAGTACTTC | CASSPVPGQGVEQYF
TRBJ1-2 | . | . | TRBV3-1/TRBV3-2 | TGTGCCAGCAGCCAAGGGGTCAGGGATCATGGCTACACCTTC | CASSQGVRDHGYTF
TRBJ2-7 | . | TRBD1 | TRBV27 | TGTGCCAGCAGCCTAACTCAACAGGGGGTTAGTCCCTACGAGCAGTACTTC | CASSLTQQGVSPYEQYF
TRBJ1-6 | . | . | TRBV7-9 | TGTGCCAGCAGCTTAGTTAGCGATAATTCACCCCTCCACTTT | CASSLVSDNSPLHF
TRBJ2-7 | once | TRBD1 | TRBV30 | TGTGCCTGGAGTATTGATTGGACAGGGACCTCCTACGAGCAGTACTTC | CAWSIDWTGTSYEQYF
TRBJ2-5 | . | TRBD2 | TRBV5-4 | TGTGCCAGCAGCCCGGGATTTGGCGGGGGTGGAGAGACCCAGTACTTC | CASSPGFGGGGETQYF
TRBJ2-7 | . | . | TRBV27 | TGTGCCAGCAGTTTATCTGGGGGGACTGGGGGCGAGCAGTACTTC | CASSLSGGTGGEQYF
TRBJ1-2 | . | . | TRBV19 | TGTGCCAGTAGTATACCGGACTATGGCTACACCTTC | CASSIPDYGYTF
TRBJ2-7 | . | . | TRBV20-1 | TGCAGTGCTAGAGACAGGTCCGAGCAGTACTTC | CSARDRSEQYF
TRBJ1-2 | . | . | TRBV6-5 | TGTGCCAGTCATGATCGGGTTCTAGCTGGCTACACCTTC | CASHDRVLAGYTF
TRBJ2-7 | . | TRBD1 | TRBV6-5 | TGTGCCAGCAGTTCGGACAGGGGCGCGCTTAACGAGCAGTACTTC | CASSSDRGALNEQYF
TRBJ1-1 | . | TRBD1 | TRBV10-3 | TGTGCCACAGGGACAGCCGGTAGGACGAACACTGAAGCTTTCTTT | CATGTAGRTNTEAFF
TRBJ1-1 | . | . | TRBV18 | TGTGCCAGCTCACCGCAACAGCAGAACACTGAAGCTTTCTTT | CASSPQQQNTEAFF
TRBJ1-2 | . | TRBD1 | TRBV3-1/TRBV3-2 | TGTGCCAGCAGCCTTGACACGGGAACAGGGGCCTATGGCTACACCTTC | CASSLDTGTGAYGYTF
TRBJ2-7 | . | TRBD1 | TRBV5-6 | TGTGCCAGCAGCGTGGGACAGGGGGCGATCGAGCAGTACTTC | CASSVGQGAIEQYF
TRBJ2-7 | . | TRBD1 | TRBV6-5 | TGTGCCAGCAGTTCGCCGACAGGGGGCCACGAGCAGTACTTC | CASSSPTGGHEQYF
TRBJ2-1 | . | . | TRBV3-1/TRBV3-2 | TGTGCCACTGGACGGGGAAGCTCCTACAATGAGCAGTTCTTC | CATGRGSSYNEQFF
TRBJ1-1 | few | . | TRBV10-3 | TGTGCCATCAGTTCTGACACTGAAGCTTTCTTT | CAISSDTEAFF
TRBJ2-1 | . | . | TRBV3-1/TRBV3-2 | TGTGCCAGCAGCCAAGATGCCCAGACCTACAATGAGCAGTTCTTC | CASSQDAQTYNEQFF